This record looks at one TCR beta chain sequence and its context. What it binds is not known. This sample stems from a study of OX40 agonist ivuxolimab in advanced cancers. Study background: Six ivuxolimab dose levels, 0.01 to 10 mg/kg, were given intravenously every 2 weeks.

Germline V gene sequence: CDR1 MNHNS, CDR2 SASEGT. V dropped 6 bases and J dropped 2 bases, with 13 bases sitting between them. The CDR3 sequence is 14 residues long. Profiled with immunoSEQ multiplex PCR; TCRdb holds only in-frame clones, not every one. Of some 9,000 clones in the sample, roughly 90% were seen once. Overall study results and limits: Still undetermined is the antigen specificity of the expanded peripheral T cells.

The input for sequencing was CD4+ or CD8+ T cells sorted from blood, taken in a trial of the OX40 agonist ivuxolimab. The rearrangement uses TRBV6-1 and TRBJ2-5; D may be TRBD1 or TRBD2 (5 bases each). This TCR was sampled from an adult with an advanced solid tumor such as melanoma, head and neck, liver or kidney cancer. The DNA of the CDR3 is TGTGCCAGCAGAACGGGGCCTGCACAAGAGACCCAGTACTTC. The encoded protein is CASRTGPAQETQYF.